This is a list of T cell receptor beta chains from one sample in a study of CD8 T cells in Susac syndrome. TCRdb fed the immunoSEQ multiplex PCR reads into MiXCR, producing one record per CDR3 protein. The table shows around 300,000 distinct CDR3 sequences, with 89% occurring only once. Source material: CD8+ T cells from PBMCs. All receptors come from a human donor with multiple sclerosis. Both conserved end residues are part of each CDR3. D genes are given only for firm matches. Only some rows state a clone size, as once, few, many or a class for expanded clones.

clone_size d_call j_call v_call cdr3_aa cdr3_nt
- - TRBJ2-5 TRBV24-1 CATSDLGRGEETQYF TGTGCCACCAGTGATTTGGGCCGAGGCGAAGAGACCCAGTACTTC
- TRBD2 TRBJ2-7 TRBV6-4 CLLAGKEDYEQYF TGCCTGTTAGCGGGAAAGGAGGACTACGAGCAGTACTTC
- TRBD2 TRBJ2-7 TRBV6-5 CASSYSRTSEAYEQYF TGTGCCAGCAGTTACTCGAGGACTAGCGAAGCCTACGAGCAGTACTTC
- - TRBJ2-4 TRBV6-5 CASSYGGQAKNIQYF TGTGCCAGCAGTTACGGGGGCCAAGCCAAAAACATTCAGTACTTC
- TRBD2 TRBJ2-7 TRBV20-1 CSARAGGFEQYF TGCAGTGCTAGAGCGGGGGGATTCGAGCAGTACTTC
- TRBD2 TRBJ2-1 TRBV9 CASSVVSSGPYNEQFF TGTGCCAGCAGCGTAGTATCTAGCGGGCCCTACAATGAGCAGTTCTTC
- - TRBJ1-2 TRBV4-1 CASSQESGDGYTF TGCGCCAGCAGCCAAGAGTCGGGTGATGGCTACACCTTC
- - TRBJ2-3 TRBV12-3/TRBV12-4 CASSSPQERGDTQYF TGTGCCAGCTCCTCGCCCCAAGAGCGAGGCGATACGCAGTATTTT
- TRBD1 TRBJ2-7 TRBV7-6 CASSLERQGRDTAYEQYF TGTGCCAGCAGCTTAGAGCGACAGGGCCGCGACACAGCCTACGAGCAGTACTTC
- TRBD2 TRBJ2-1 TRBV9 CASSVGGTSTYNEQFF TGTGCCAGCAGCGTAGGTGGGACTAGTACCTACAATGAGCAGTTCTTC
- TRBD2 TRBJ2-3 TRBV29-1 CSVGGGLSTDTQYF TGCAGCGTTGGCGGGGGGCTAAGCACAGATACGCAGTATTTT
few - TRBJ1-1 TRBV6-6 CASSVETAMNTEAFF TGTGCCAGCAGTGTCGAGACAGCTATGAACACTGAAGCTTTCTTT
- - TRBJ2-5 TRBV4-3 CASSQDPGMGETQYF TGCGCCAGCAGCCAAGATCCGGGAATGGGAGAGACCCAGTACTTC
- TRBD2 TRBJ2-7 TRBV23-1 CASSPPGGGHYEQYF TGCGCCAGCAGTCCCCCGGGAGGAGGACACTACGAGCAGTACTTC
- - TRBJ2-1 TRBV29-1 CSVGGNEQFF TGCAGCGTAGGGGGGAATGAGCAGTTCTTC
- - TRBJ1-6 TRBV6-2/TRBV6-3 CASAEGRANSPLHF TGTGCCAGCGCAGAGGGCAGGGCTAATTCACCCCTCCACTTT
once - TRBJ2-7 TRBV28 CASSPLRVTYEQYF TGTGCCAGCAGTCCCCTGAGGGTAACCTACGAGCAGTACTTC
once - TRBJ2-7 TRBV29-1 CSVRTDLSYEQYF TGCAGCGTTCGGACAGATCTCTCCTACGAGCAGTACTTC